The T cell receptor beta chain described here comes from a study of blood T cell repertoires in COVID-19. Looking at the study overall: T cells, B-cell-depleted T cells, or PBMCs supplied cDNA or gDNA.

Profiled with immunoSEQ multiplex PCR; TCRdb holds only in-frame clones, not every one. This repertoire shows some 300,000 clones, almost 90% found once; its top ten account for approximately 4%. Germline CDR1 is SGHRS and CDR2 is YFSETQ. The CDR3 length is 14 residues. The sample consisted of PBMCs or T cells enriched from blood (not recorded which). This sequence was found in a woman between 18 and 29 years old with acute COVID-19. The chain couples TRBV5-1 to TRBJ2-5, with D possibly TRBD1 on 6 matching bases. Judging by the DNA end, TRBJ2-7 fits better; the J call may be wrong. The CDR3 sequence is CASSLVTGSYEQYF. The CDR3 nucleotides read TGCGCCAGCAGCTTGGTTACAGGGTCCTACGAGCAGTACTTC.